The T cell receptor (beta chain) described here comes from a study of cytomegalovirus exposure and HLA in healthy donors (dated by TCRdb to the late 2010s). For the study in its entirety: According to an earlier analysis of several hundred of the donors, 150 million to 200 million T cells yielded approximately 120 million unique TCR beta sequences and 250 to 350 Gb of sequence data. Besides the first cohort of roughly 700 subjects, a separate validation cohort made up of about 120 different subjects was used. In the later analysis, no new phenotypic data were used to find candidate immune exposures; instead, reliance was placed on TCR beta sequences and their occurrence across donors. The number of typed donors differed by locus: about 620-630 for A, B, C, DRB1 and DQB1; 522 for DQA1; around 580 for DPA1; and about 470 for DPB1. Of the 300 to 500 genotyped donors, roughly 76% were placed in the genetic ancestry cluster associated with self-reported Caucasian donors. To predict cytomegalovirus infection status, the study brought together high-throughput TCR immunosequencing, statistical association of individual TCRs with disease status, and machine learning. Donor age, sex, ethnicity and CMV serostatus were collected together with the repertoire data. Because of strong linkage in the cohort, roughly five DR-DQ haplotypes were treated as single units for association and clustering. An early release that covered several hundred HLA-typed donors contained about 300 gigabases of sequencing data and around 85 million unique TCR sequences. Every discovery cohort repertoire had been produced on one sequencing platform. The study profiled the T cell repertoires of 500 to 800 subjects by immunosequencing and related them to cytomegalovirus serostatus. A later genetic analysis took genome-wide SNP genotypes for about 55% of the 666 donors and used that subset as a discovery cohort. On average, about 240,000 unique TCR beta nucleotide sequences were sequenced per donor among 398 genotyped donors of the cohort, with 15% to 20% of those sequences being non-productive. The aim of the study was to test whether cataloging public T cell receptors could identify signatures of past pathogen exposure. In an earlier analysis of more than 550 of the donors, high-throughput TCR beta sequencing was used to judge whether each TCR beta V gene segment behaved as functional or pseudogenic. A later analysis re-analyzed previously published TCR beta repertoires from 666 donors and added high-resolution HLA genotyping to study TCR occurrence patterns. HLA typing covered class I and class II loci at four-digit resolution. Results and caveats for the whole study, not just this receptor: In a later analysis, the rate of TCR association differed among HLA loci, with DRB1 alleles having the most associated TCRs and HLA-C alleles having the fewest. The earlier analysis of around 600 of the donors excluded seventeen rarely observed V segments, including chromosome 9 orphons, because counts were too low. Some IMGT-functional V segments, including TRBV6-2 and TRBV6-3, could not be distinguished by the 87-base-pair reads and were therefore excluded. While some public TCRs were present in many individuals, most TCR sequences turned up only very rarely across donors. In a later analysis, HLA-associated TCR beta chains were found to be more clonally expanded and to have lower generation probabilities than equally common non-associated chains. In a later analysis, most CMV-associated TCR beta chains were found to appear HLA-restricted, with HLA associations seemingly driven largely by CMV exposure. A later genetic analysis reported fewer N-insertions in productive TCRs among donors in an Asian-associated ancestry cluster than the roughly 700-donor mean. Cytomegalovirus status was reported to be diagnosed by the classifier with high specificity and sensitivity in both the original and validation cohorts. Because some donors lacked HLA typing at each locus, the association tests relied only on the typed subset. A few of the identified cytomegalovirus-associated TCR beta chains were confirmed in vitro to be specific for cytomegalovirus antigens. A further reported finding was that TCR beta sequences accurately predicted the HLA-A and HLA-B alleles for most subjects in the first cohort. A later analysis reported that several top co-occurrence clusters appeared linked to parvovirus B19, influenza, CMV and Epstein-Barr virus. CMV serostatus was the only immune exposure information available for the cohort. According to the authors, the approach could potentially be generalized to other disease states and immunological phenotypes. Presence/absence analyses assumed roughly uniform sequencing depth across donors, an assumption that may not hold. Correlated functional status among segregating V segments might reflect linkage disequilibrium, but an unknown experimental factor could not be ruled out. The cohort was sequenced for TCR beta chains only, and without alpha or paired-chain data the features that could be detected were limited. A total of 164 TCR beta chains were listed by the study as associated with cytomegalovirus. When HLA alleles, especially DR and DQ, strongly co-occurred, TCR associations were difficult to assign to individual alleles. A cluster of highly shared sequence variants was judged likely to represent a technical artifact of the sequencing pipeline. V-gene and J-gene trimming of TCR beta chains was associated with a missense DCLRE1C variant in a later genetic analysis, and the association was replicated in an independent cohort. An earlier analysis of approximately 500 of the donors showed that most TCR beta V segments appeared in productive rearrangements either about 87% or about 30% of the time, which broadly matched IMGT annotations. In a later analysis, some 17,000 TCR beta sequences were associated with specific HLA alleles at a false discovery rate of 0.05.

Concerning this clone: The specificity of this receptor is unknown. The sample holds no much larger clone one base away, and base qualities are not on file.

The cohort comprised some 730 healthy bone marrow donors. All cohort members were sampled while nominally healthy, although unrecorded immune exposures were likely present. Of the 666 cohort members, about 270 had a positive CMV serostatus and just over 350 had a negative one, while no CMV serostatus was recorded for the donor. Each donor provided a peripheral blood sample, and peripheral blood mononuclear cells were used for TCR beta sequencing. The Qiagen DNeasy Blood Extraction Kit was used to extract genomic DNA from the blood cell samples. Library creation used the immunoSEQ multiplex PCR assay. For the multiplex PCR, a mixture combining 60 forward primers for TCR Vbeta segments and 13 reverse primers for TCR Jbeta segments was used. A multiplex PCR assay on genomic DNA amplified the CDR3 region of rearranged TCR beta genes. On the Illumina HiSeq System, the amplified TCR beta libraries were sequenced as 87-base-pair reads. Concerning the study's data processing: A later analysis tallied 75 million to 95 million unique TCR beta chains across the approximately 670 repertoires, and some 12 million of those chains were shared by two or more donors. Raw reads were error-corrected and collapsed into unique sequences with a nearest-neighbor algorithm that merged closely related sequences to remove PCR and sequencing errors. Alignment of CDR3 sequences to IMGT reference sequences was used to assign V, D and J gene segments. For a sequence to be retained, a match of at least six nucleotides to both a V gene segment and a J gene segment was required. A rearrangement counted as productive if the CDR3 had no stop codons and remained in frame with V and J, and every other rearrangement counted as non-productive. CDR3 was defined by IMGT convention, running from the second conserved V-encoded cysteine to the conserved J-encoded phenylalanine. Sequences without an unambiguous match to a single V gene segment were excluded from the earlier analysis of over 500 of the donors. An earlier analysis of almost 600 of the donors classified V segments as functional when productive rearrangements were above 56.7% and as segregating when the standard deviation between donors was above 5%. A statistical classification framework was developed to diagnose cytomegalovirus status using the catalog of TCR beta chain sequences. V and J gene assignment, in a later analysis, came from comparing TCR nucleotide sequences with IMGT/GENE-DB human TR gene sequences. In a later analysis, CDR3 sequences and most-parsimonious VDJ recombination scenarios were assigned using the TCRdist pipeline. A later analysis defined each TCR beta chain by its CDR3 amino acid sequence plus V-gene family, and excluded reads lacking a unique V-gene family. To address suspected cross-contamination and a sequencing artifact, a later analysis removed 592 highly shared, low-generation-probability nucleotide sequences. In a later analysis, a clonal expansion index for each public chain was calculated from normalized within-repertoire ranks of inferred template counts. A later analysis computed generation probabilities with a VDJ recombination model fitted to out-of-frame rearrangements, and checked the results against IGoR. Hypergeometric tests were used in a later analysis to score TCR-TCR, TCR-HLA and TCR-CMV co-occurrence, with a repertoire-size bias correction applied to the TCR pairs. To estimate false discovery rates, a later analysis permuted the HLA or CMV assignments 20 times. In a later analysis, co-occurring TCRs were grouped using DBSCAN, and TCRdist sequence similarity was added for clustering within HLA-allele-positive subsets. For co-occurrence clustering, repertoires with fewer than 30,000 or more than 120,000 public chains were excluded, along with a handful of repertoires with anomalous nucleotide sharing. TCRdb re-hosts the immuneACCESS table, in-frame sequences only. Its copies lack some clones; in the studies checked, an unresolved V gene accounts for under half of them, and the cause for the rest is not known. V and J calls and clone size are copied from that table; D and trimming were computed from the DNA. The sample table records about 91,000 clones; around 67% of these occur just once. The top ten constitute approximately 2.2% of the sample.

CDR1 SGHDN and CDR2 FVKESK are derived from the germline V gene. The CDR3 runs 15 amino acids, cysteine and phenylalanine included. This entry keeps only the CDR3 DNA: 45 bases, framed from base 1. Germline trimming amounts to 6 bases on V and 1 base on J, with 7 as the count of junction bases outside the gene matches. In this chain, TRBV14 is recombined with TRBJ2-7; the junction holds 9 bases that match TRBD2. Sequences were obtained from PBMCs. The sequence was collected from a human donor in good health. The DNA is as follows: TGTGCCAGCAGTCCTAGACTAGCGGATTCCTACGAGCAGTACTTC. The resulting protein is CASSPRLADSYEQYF.